The next 27 T cell receptor beta chains were all read from a single sample in a study of T-cell reconstitution after alpha-beta-depleted transplantation in children. TCRbeta library preparation incorporated unique molecular identifiers. TCRdb re-derived calls from the PCR reads in MiXCR, one entry per CDR3 protein. The sample shows some 520,000 distinct CDR3 sequences, about 30% of them seen only once. Sequenced material: PBMCs from the stem cell graft donor, taken from the stem cell graft. These receptors all come from a human donor who donated a stem cell graft to a child with aplastic anemia.

V usage is TRBV30 and J usage is TRBJ2-7; perhaps TRBD2 as D (6 bases). Trimming cost V 0 bases and J 2 bases, with 11 bases left between them. The germline V gene has CDR1 GTSNPN and CDR2 SVGIG (reference sequence). CDR3 size: 14 residues. CDR3 coding DNA: TGTGCCTGGAGTGTCGGGACTTCGACCTACGAGCAGTACTTC. This translates into CAWSVGTSTYEQYF.

This chain connects TRBV13 to TRBJ2-3; D remains ambiguous. The length of the CDR3 is 15 residues. Trimming pared 4 bases from V and 7 bases from J, leaving 18 bases between. Germline loops: CDR1 PRHDT, CDR2 FYEKMQ (reference sequence). CDR3 protein: CASSSNGWTSNTQYF. CDR3 sequence (DNA): TGTGCCAGCAGCTCCAATGGGTGGACCTCAAATACGCAGTATTTT.

The sample holds a few counts of this clonotype. V usage is TRBV27 and J usage is TRBJ2-5, with D possibly being TRBD1 (6 bases). Trimming left V 5 bases short and J 4 bases short, with 17 bases between. This CDR3 has 15 residues. Germline CDR1 is MNHEY and CDR2 is SMNVEV (reference sequence). Here the CDR3 reads CASSPQGQGPETQYF. CDR3 in DNA: TGTGCCAGCAGTCCCCAGGGGCAGGGTCCAGAGACCCAGTACTTC.

The chain employs TRBV12-3 or TRBV12-4 and TRBJ1-1; the D gene is possibly TRBD1 (5 bases). The V gene lost 6 bases and the J gene lost 2 bases, with 16 bases spanning the gap. The CDR3 covers 15 residues. CDR3 loop: CASRDGDRTNTEAFF. CDR3 DNA: TGTGCCAGCAGGGATGGAGACAGAACTAACACTGAAGCTTTCTTT.

The chain joins TRBV5-1 to TRBJ2-5; D is unclear. Trimming took off 4 bases at V and 2 bases at J, with 15 bases between the two ends. The V gene's germline CDR1 is SGHRS and CDR2 YFSETQ. The CDR3 is 15 residues long. The CDR3: CASSPSWFEQETQYF. Written as DNA, the CDR3 is TGCGCCAGCAGCCCCTCTTGGTTCGAACAAGAGACCCAGTACTTC. The full variable domain, completed using reference TRBV5-1 and TRBJ2-5, is KAGVTQTPRYLIKTRGQQVTLSCSPISGHRSVSWYQQTPGQGLQFLFEYFSETQRNKGNFPGRFSGRQFSNSRSEMNVSTLELGDSALYLCASSPSWFEQETQYFGPGTRLLVL.

In this sample, this clonotype turned up a few times. The V gene is TRBV29-1, the J gene TRBJ2-3, with D perhaps TRBD2 (6 bases). The CDR3 is 15 residues long. V was shortened by 0 bases and J by 0 bases, with 10 bases between the two germline ends. Germline-derived CDR1 and CDR2 are SQVTM and ANQGSEA. The chain's CDR3 is CSVEDWSGSTDTQYF. CDR3 bases: TGCAGCGTTGAAGATTGGAGCGGGAGCACAGATACGCAGTATTTT.

This clonotype occurred a few times. The DNA for the CDR3 is TGTGCCAGCAGTCGCAGGGGGCAGGATCAGCCCCAGCATTTT. Translated, it gives CASSRRGQDQPQHF. The chain has TRBV27 and TRBJ1-5; 8 bases match TRBD1. V lost 5 bases to trimming and J lost 5 bases; unmatched junction nucleotides: 5. The CDR3 sequence is 14 residues long. CDR1 is MNHEY and CDR2 is SMNVEV in the germline V gene (reference sequence).

The CDR3 region is CASSLEGTRSYEQYF. Here the CDR3 DNA reads TGTGCCAGCAGCTTAGAGGGGACTAGATCCTACGAGCAGTACTTC. The chain uses TRBV7-2 and TRBJ2-7; 8 bases agree with TRBD2. This CDR3 region has 15 residues. The V gene's germline CDR1 is SGHTA and CDR2 FQGNSA. The trim removed 1 base at V and 1 base at J, leaving 3 bases unmatched.

This chain joins TRBV21-1 and TRBJ2-7. TRBV21-1 is termed a pseudogene. The CDR3 is made up of 15 amino acids. The CDR3 DNA sequence: TGTGCCAGCAGCAAGGAGAGAGGATCCCCCTACGAGCAGTACGTC. It codes for CASSKERGSPYEQYV.

The J gene is TRBJ2-7, the V gene TRBV7-2; D perhaps matches TRBD1 (5 bases). V shed 4 bases and J shed 1 base, with 8 bases lying between them. The CDR3 covers 13 residues. Germline V CDR1 and CDR2: SGHTA, FQGNSA. The CDR3 DNA reads as TGTGCCAGCAGCTGGCAGGGTTCCTACGAGCAGTACGTC. Its protein is CASSWQGSYEQYV.

Only a few counts were recorded for this clonotype. The rearrangement uses TRBV12-3 or TRBV12-4 and TRBJ2-2; D is ambiguous. The V end lost 3 bases, the J end lost 3 bases, and 8 bases lay between the germline ends. This CDR3 has 14 residues. This CDR3 reads CASSFGSHTGELFF. CDR3 sequence (DNA): TGTGCCAGCAGTTTTGGCTCCCACACCGGGGAGCTGTTTTTT.

The chain couples TRBV7-2 to TRBJ2-7, with D tentatively TRBD1 (6 bases). V lost 5 bases and J 1 base, leaving 15 bases between the germline ends. In germline, CDR1 is SGHTA, CDR2 FQGNSA. The CDR3 is 15 residues long. The CDR3 region has the DNA TGTGCCAGCAGCGTTACAGGGAGTGAGTCCTACGAGCAGTACGTC. Its translation is CASSVTGSESYEQYV.

This clonotype has only a few counts. The chain links TRBV13 to TRBJ2-1; D unresolved. V was cut by 4 bases and J by 9 bases, with 7 bases left in between. The CDR3 spans 11 residues. From germline, CDR1 is PRHDT and CDR2 FYEKMQ (reference sequence). CDR3 in DNA: TGTGCCAGCAGCTCTGTCCGTGAGCAGTTCTTC. As protein: CASSSVREQFF.

The V and J genes are TRBV11-2 and TRBJ1-1; unclear D gene. CDR1 is SGHAT and CDR2 is FQNNGV in the germline V gene. This CDR3 spans 14 amino acids. Trimming left V 3 bases short and J 5 bases short, with 13 bases between. CDR3 coding DNA: TGTGCCAGCAGCTTTATTGGAAGCCATACTGAAGCTTTCTTT. The encoded protein is CASSFIGSHTEAFF.

The chain links TRBV6-2 or TRBV6-3 to TRBJ2-3; TRBD1 aligns across 7 bases. The V gene end was trimmed by 7 bases and the J gene end by 0 bases; junction bases not matched to a gene: 7. There are 15 residues in the CDR3. Germline loops: CDR1 MNHEY, CDR2 SVGEGT. CDR3 DNA sequence: TGTGCCAGCAAACAAGGGGGCCTTAGCACAGATACGCAGTATTTT. It translates to CASKQGGLSTDTQYF.

CDR3 loop: CASSFQGEEWDTQYF. The CDR3 DNA reads as TGTGCCAGCAGCTTTCAGGGGGAGGAGTGGGATACGCAGTATTTT. This chain connects TRBV5-5 to TRBJ2-3; D might be TRBD1 (7 bases). Germline CDR1 SGHKS, CDR2 YYEKEE (reference sequence). The V end was cut by 2 bases, the J end by 6 bases, with 16 bases between. This CDR3 spans 15 amino acids.

The chain combines TRBV6-5 with TRBJ1-3; TRBD1 matches at 7 bases. V was clipped by 0 bases and J by 2 bases; unmatched bases: 13. The germline V gene encodes CDR1 MNHEY and CDR2 SVGAGI. The CDR3 loop spans 19 amino acids. DNA of the CDR3: TGTGCCAGCAGTTACTCGGGACAGAGGACCCTGGCCCCTGGAAACACCATATATTTT. Translated, it gives CASSYSGQRTLAPGNTIYF.

This clonotype was counted only a few times. The V gene is TRBV6-1, the J gene TRBJ1-5; D gene ambiguous. This CDR3 region has 16 residues. Trimming removed 6 bases from V and 1 base from J, with 16 bases in between. Germline loops: CDR1 MNHNS, CDR2 SASEGT. The CDR3 sequence: CASRPLETKSNQPQHF. The DNA of the CDR3 is TGTGCCAGCAGACCTCTGGAGACAAAAAGCAATCAGCCCCAGCATTTT.

The V call is TRBV9, the J call TRBJ1-5, with D tentatively TRBD1 (5 bases). Germline CDR1 is SGDLS and CDR2 is YYNGEE. This CDR3 contains 18 residues. The V end lost 4 bases, the J end lost 0 bases, and 20 bases lay between the germline ends. The CDR3 loop reads CASSYKAVPGASNQPQHF. The CDR3 DNA sequence: TGTGCCAGCAGCTACAAAGCTGTCCCCGGGGCTAGCAATCAGCCCCAGCATTTT. The entire variable domain, with the rest obtained from reference TRBV9 and TRBJ1-5, is as follows: DSGVTQTPKHLITATGQRVTLRCSPRSGDLSVYWYQQSLDQGLQFLIQYYNGEERAKGNILERFSAQQFPDLHSELNLSSLELGDSALYFCASSYKAVPGASNQPQHFGDGTRLSIL.

The rearrangement links TRBV12-3 or TRBV12-4 to TRBJ1-4; unclear D gene. The CDR3 covers 14 residues. V lost 6 bases and J 5 bases, leaving 13 bases between the germline ends. CDR3 bases: TGTGCCAGCAGCCGGACGGCCCAAAATGAAAAACTGTTTTTT. Its translation is CASSRTAQNEKLFF.

A few counts support this clonotype. The V and J genes are TRBV29-1 and TRBJ1-4; the match to TRBD1 covers 8 bases. The length of the CDR3 is 14 residues. Germline assignment: CDR1 SQVTM and CDR2 ANQGSEA. V trimming: 4 bases; J trimming: 8 bases; junction bases outside the gene matches: 9. CDR3 protein: CSVGGRTGREKLFF. The CDR3 nucleotides are TGCAGCGTTGGGGGTCGGACAGGGAGGGAAAAACTGTTTTTT. The variable domain in full, completed from reference TRBV29-1 and TRBJ1-4, reads SAVISQKPSRDICQRGTSLTIQCQVDSQVTMMFWYRQQPGQSLTLIATANQGSEATYESGFVIDKFPISRPNLTFSTLTVSNMSPEDSSIYLCSVGGRTGREKLFFGSGTQLSVL.

The V and J genes are TRBV6-1 and TRBJ1-5; tentative D call: TRBD1 (5 bases). V was trimmed by 6 bases and J by 0 bases, leaving 12 bases between them. The V gene's germline CDR1 is MNHNS and CDR2 SASEGT. The CDR3 is 15 amino acids. The CDR3 nucleotides read TGTGCCAGCAGCCCGACAGATAATAGCAATCAGCCCCAGCATTTT. Translation gives CASSPTDNSNQPQHF.

The chain is built from TRBV27 and TRBJ1-2; no clear D. The CDR3 contains 13 residues. V was trimmed by 6 bases and J by 4 bases, leaving 12 bases between them. Germline values: CDR1 MNHEY, CDR2 SMNVEV (reference sequence). The CDR3 loop is CASRLLGSYGYTF. The CDR3, as DNA: TGTGCCAGCAGACTTCTAGGGTCCTATGGCTACACCTTC.

This clonotype has more than one count but fewer than ten. The gene calls are TRBV29-1 and TRBJ2-3, with D uncertain. In germline, CDR1 is SQVTM, CDR2 ANQGSEA. Deletions cut 3 bases from V and 3 bases from J, with 7 bases between. This CDR3 region has 12 residues. This CDR3 reads CSVDTETDTQYF. CDR3 DNA sequence: TGCAGCGTTGACACAGAAACAGATACGCAGTATTTT.

This clonotype was observed a handful of times. This chain uses TRBV7-2 with TRBJ1-1; a possible D gene is TRBD1 (6 bases). Germline V gives CDR1 SGHTA, CDR2 FQGNSA. V gave up 5 bases and J gave up 1 base, with 14 bases separating them. The length of the CDR3 is 15 residues. CDR3 nucleotides: TGTGCCAGCAGCGCCGCCGGGGGCTCGAACACTGAAGCTTTCTTT. The encoded protein is CASSAAGGSNTEAFF. The whole variable domain, filled in from reference TRBV7-2 and TRBJ1-1, reads GAGVSQSPSNKVTEKGKDVELRCDPISGHTALYWYRQSLGQGLEFLIYFQGNSAPDKSGLPSDRFSAERTGGSVSTLTIQRTQQEDSAVYLCASSAAGGSNTEAFFGQGTRLTVV.

The J gene is TRBJ1-2, the V gene TRBV25-1; tentatively, D is TRBD1 (5 bases). Looked up from germline, CDR1 is MGHDK and CDR2 is SYGVNS. The CDR3 sequence is 12 residues long. The ends were cut back, 3 bases at V and 7 bases at J, with 9 bases in the middle. CDR3 protein: CASSDTGFGYTF. The CDR3 DNA reads TGTGCCAGCAGTGACACAGGATTTGGCTACACCTTC.

This clonotype was observed a few times. This chain joins TRBV7-2 and TRBJ2-4; a weak D match, TRBD1 (6 bases). The ends were cut back, 2 bases at V and 6 bases at J, with 11 bases in the middle. Germline V gives CDR1 SGHTA, CDR2 FQGNSA. This CDR3 has 14 amino acids. CDR3 sequence: CASSLRQGRNIQYF. The CDR3 DNA follows: TGTGCCAGCAGCTTACGGCAGGGGAGAAACATTCAGTACTTC.